What follows describes a single T cell receptor beta chain. Its antigen is still unknown. These data are taken from a study of cytomegalovirus exposure and HLA in healthy donors. Study-level results: Several of the most significant clusters were apparently associated with common viral pathogens in a later analysis.

Looked up from germline, CDR1 is WNHNN and CDR2 is SYGVQD (reference sequence). CDR3 length: 16 amino acids. Trimming at V came to 4 bases and at J to 0 bases, leaving 6 bases not matched to a gene. This PCR relied on a set of 60 Vbeta primers and 13 Jbeta primers. Produced via immunoSEQ multiplex PCR; TCRdb's table is partial and in-frame only. The sample shows roughly 120,000 clones, and roughly 3.6% sits with its ten largest clones. The sequence was collected from a man aged 25-45 years in good health and CMV-seronegative. This chain connects TRBV10-1 to TRBJ2-4; 7 nucleotides match TRBD1. Sequenced material: PBMCs. CDR3 DNA sequence: TGCGCCAGCAGTGGGGGACAGTTCATAGCCAAAAACATTCAGTACTTC. Translating it yields CASSGGQFIAKNIQYF.